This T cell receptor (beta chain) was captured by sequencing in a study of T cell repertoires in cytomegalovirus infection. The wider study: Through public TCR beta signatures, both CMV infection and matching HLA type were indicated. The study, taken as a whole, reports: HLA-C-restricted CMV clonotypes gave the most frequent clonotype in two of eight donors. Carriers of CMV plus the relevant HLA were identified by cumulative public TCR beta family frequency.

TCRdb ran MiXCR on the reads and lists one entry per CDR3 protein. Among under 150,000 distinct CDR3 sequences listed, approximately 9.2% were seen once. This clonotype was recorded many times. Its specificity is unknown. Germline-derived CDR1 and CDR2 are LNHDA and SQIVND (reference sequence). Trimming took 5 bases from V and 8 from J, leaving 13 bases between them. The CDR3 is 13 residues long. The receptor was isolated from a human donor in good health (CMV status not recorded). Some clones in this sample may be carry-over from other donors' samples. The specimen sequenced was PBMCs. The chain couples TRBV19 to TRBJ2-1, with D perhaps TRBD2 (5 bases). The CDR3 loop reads CASSSGISDEQFF. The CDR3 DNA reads TGTGCCAGTAGTTCGGGGATATCGGATGAGCAGTTCTTC.